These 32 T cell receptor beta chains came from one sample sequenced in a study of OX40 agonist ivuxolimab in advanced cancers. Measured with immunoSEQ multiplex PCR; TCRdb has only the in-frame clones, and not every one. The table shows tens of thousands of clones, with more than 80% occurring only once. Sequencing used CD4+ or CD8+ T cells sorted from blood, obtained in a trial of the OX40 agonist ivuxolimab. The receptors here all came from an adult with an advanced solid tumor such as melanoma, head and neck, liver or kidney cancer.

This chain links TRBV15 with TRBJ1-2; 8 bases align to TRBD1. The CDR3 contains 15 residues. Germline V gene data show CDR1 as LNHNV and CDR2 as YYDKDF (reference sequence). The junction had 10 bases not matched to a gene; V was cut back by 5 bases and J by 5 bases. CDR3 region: CATSGGQGAYYGYTF. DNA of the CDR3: TGTGCCACCAGCGGCGGACAGGGAGCGTATTATGGCTACACCTTC.

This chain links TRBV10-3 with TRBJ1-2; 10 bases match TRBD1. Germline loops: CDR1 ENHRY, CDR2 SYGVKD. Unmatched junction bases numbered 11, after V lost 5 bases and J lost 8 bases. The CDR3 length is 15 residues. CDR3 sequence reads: CAISLTTGTGEGYTF. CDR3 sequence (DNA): TGTGCCATCAGTCTCACCACCGGGACAGGGGAAGGCTACACCTTC.

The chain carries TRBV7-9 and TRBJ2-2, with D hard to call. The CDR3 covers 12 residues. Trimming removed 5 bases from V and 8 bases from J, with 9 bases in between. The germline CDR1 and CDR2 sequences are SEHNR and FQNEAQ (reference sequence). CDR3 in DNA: TGTGCCAGCAGCCCCATCGGGGGGGAGCTGTTTTTT. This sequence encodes CASSPIGGELFF.

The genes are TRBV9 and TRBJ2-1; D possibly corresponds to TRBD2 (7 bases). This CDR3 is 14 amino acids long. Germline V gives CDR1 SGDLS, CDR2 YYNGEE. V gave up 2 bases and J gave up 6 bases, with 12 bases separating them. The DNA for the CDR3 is TGTGCCAGCAGCGTGGGGGGGCAGGGCAATGAGCAGTTCTTC. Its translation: CASSVGGQGNEQFF.

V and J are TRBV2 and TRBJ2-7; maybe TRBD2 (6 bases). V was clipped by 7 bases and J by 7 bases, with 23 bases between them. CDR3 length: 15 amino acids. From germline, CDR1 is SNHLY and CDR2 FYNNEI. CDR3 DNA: TGTGCCAGCACCCGAGAGTCAGTAGGTGGGGGGGAGCAGTACTTC. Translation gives CASTRESVGGGEQYF.

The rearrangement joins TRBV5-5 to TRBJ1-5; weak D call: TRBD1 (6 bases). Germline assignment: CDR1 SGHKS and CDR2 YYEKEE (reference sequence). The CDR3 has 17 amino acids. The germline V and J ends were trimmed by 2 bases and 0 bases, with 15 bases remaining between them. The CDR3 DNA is TGTGCCAGCAGCTTTAGGCTGGGGGACATTAGCAATCAGCCCCAGCATTTT. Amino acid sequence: CASSFRLGDISNQPQHF.

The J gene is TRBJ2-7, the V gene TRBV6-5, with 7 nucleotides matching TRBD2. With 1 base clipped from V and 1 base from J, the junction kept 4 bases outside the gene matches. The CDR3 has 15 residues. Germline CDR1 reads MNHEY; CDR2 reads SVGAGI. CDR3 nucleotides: TGTGCCAGCAGTTACTGGGGGGGTGGGTCCTACGAGCAGTACTTC. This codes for CASSYWGGGSYEQYF.

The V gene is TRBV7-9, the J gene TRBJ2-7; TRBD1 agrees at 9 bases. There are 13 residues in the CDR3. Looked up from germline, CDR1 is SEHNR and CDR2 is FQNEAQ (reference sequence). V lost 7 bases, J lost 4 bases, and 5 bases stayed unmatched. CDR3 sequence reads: CASTGQGSYEQYF. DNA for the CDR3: TGTGCCAGCACAGGACAGGGGAGTTACGAGCAGTACTTC.

The CDR3 here is CASSLGPGQGHEQFF. CDR3 nucleotides: TGTGCCAGCAGCTTAGGGCCGGGACAGGGACATGAGCAGTTCTTC. The gene calls are TRBV11-3 and TRBJ2-1; 9 bases are shared with TRBD1. Germline CDR1 reads SGHNT; CDR2 reads YENEEA. V dropped 1 base and J dropped 8; count of bases not matched to a gene: 6. The CDR3 runs 15 residues.

In DNA form, the CDR3 reads TGTGCCAGCAGCTTGGGGCAGCACTACGAGCAGTACTTC. Protein sequence: CASSLGQHYEQYF. The rearrangement joins TRBV5-4 to TRBJ2-7; D unclear. Germline assignment: CDR1 SGHNT and CDR2 YYREEE (reference sequence). V was clipped by 0 bases and J by 3 bases, with 7 bases between them. The CDR3 contains 13 residues. Using reference TRBV5-4 and TRBJ2-7 for the parts outside the CDR3, the full variable domain is ETGVTQSPTHLIKTRGQQVTLRCSSQSGHNTVSWYQQALGQGPQFIFQYYREEENGRGNFPPRFSGLQFPNYSSELNVNALELDDSALYLCASSLGQHYEQYFGPGTRLTVT.

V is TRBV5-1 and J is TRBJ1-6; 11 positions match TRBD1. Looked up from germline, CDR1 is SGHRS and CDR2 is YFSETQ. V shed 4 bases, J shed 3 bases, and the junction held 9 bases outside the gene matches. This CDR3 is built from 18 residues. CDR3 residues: CASSPGQGAQSYNSPLHF. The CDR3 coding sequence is TGCGCCAGCAGCCCCGGACAGGGGGCGCAAAGCTATAATTCACCCCTCCACTTT. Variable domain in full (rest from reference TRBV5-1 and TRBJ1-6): KAGVTQTPRYLIKTRGQQVTLSCSPISGHRSVSWYQQTPGQGLQFLFEYFSETQRNKGNFPGRFSGRQFSNSRSEMNVSTLELGDSALYLCASSPGQGAQSYNSPLHFGNGTRLTVT.

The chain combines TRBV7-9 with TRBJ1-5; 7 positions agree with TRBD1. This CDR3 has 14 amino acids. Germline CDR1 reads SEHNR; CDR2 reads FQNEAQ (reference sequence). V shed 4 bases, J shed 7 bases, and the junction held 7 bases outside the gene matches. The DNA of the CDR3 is TGTGCCAGCAGCTCACAGGGGCCCGGGCAGCCCCAGCATTTT. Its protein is CASSSQGPGQPQHF.

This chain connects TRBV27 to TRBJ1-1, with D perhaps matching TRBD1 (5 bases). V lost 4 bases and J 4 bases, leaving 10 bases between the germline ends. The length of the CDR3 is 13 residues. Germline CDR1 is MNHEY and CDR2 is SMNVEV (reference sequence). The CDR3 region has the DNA TGTGCCAGCAGTTACTCAGGGTTCACTGAAGCTTTCTTT. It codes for CASSYSGFTEAFF.

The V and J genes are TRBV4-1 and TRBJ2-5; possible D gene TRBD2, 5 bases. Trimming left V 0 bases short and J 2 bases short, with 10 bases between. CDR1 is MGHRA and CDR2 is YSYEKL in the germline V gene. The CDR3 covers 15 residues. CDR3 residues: CASSQDRQRQETQYF. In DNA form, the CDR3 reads TGCGCCAGCAGCCAAGATCGGCAGCGGCAAGAGACCCAGTACTTC.

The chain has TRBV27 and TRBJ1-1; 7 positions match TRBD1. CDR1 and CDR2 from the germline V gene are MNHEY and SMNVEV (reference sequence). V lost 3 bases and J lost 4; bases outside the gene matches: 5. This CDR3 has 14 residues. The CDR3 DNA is TGTGCCAGCAGTTTCGCCGGGACAGCCACTGAAGCTTTCTTT. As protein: CASSFAGTATEAFF.

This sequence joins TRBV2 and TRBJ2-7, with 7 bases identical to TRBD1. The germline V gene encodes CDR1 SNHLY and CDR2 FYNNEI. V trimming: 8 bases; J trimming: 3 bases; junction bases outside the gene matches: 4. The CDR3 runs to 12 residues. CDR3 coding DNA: TGTGCCAGCCTGGGACAGATCTACGAGCAGTACTTC. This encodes CASLGQIYEQYF.

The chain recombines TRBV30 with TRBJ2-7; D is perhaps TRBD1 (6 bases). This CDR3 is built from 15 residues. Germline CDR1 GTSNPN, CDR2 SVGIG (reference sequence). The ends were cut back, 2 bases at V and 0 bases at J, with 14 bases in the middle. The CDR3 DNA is TGTGCCTGGAGTTCGGGACACTTGAGCTCCTACGAGCAGTACTTC. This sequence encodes CAWSSGHLSSYEQYF.

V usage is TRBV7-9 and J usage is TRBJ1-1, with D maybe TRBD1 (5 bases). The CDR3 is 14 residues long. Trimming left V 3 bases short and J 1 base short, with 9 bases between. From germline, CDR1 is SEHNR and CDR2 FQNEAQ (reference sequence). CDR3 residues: CASSFGAGNTEAFF. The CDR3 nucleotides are TGTGCCAGCAGCTTCGGGGCGGGGAACACTGAAGCTTTCTTT.

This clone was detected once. CDR3 DNA: TGTGCCAGTAGTACTGGGCGGGGCGGTTCCACAGATACGCAGTATTTT. Its translation: CASSTGRGGSTDTQYF. The chain employs TRBV19 and TRBJ2-3, with D possibly TRBD2 on 6 matching bases. The CDR3 is 16 amino acids. Germline CDR1 reads LNHDA; CDR2 reads SQIVND (reference sequence). Trimming stripped 4 bases from V and 2 bases from J, with 16 bases between.

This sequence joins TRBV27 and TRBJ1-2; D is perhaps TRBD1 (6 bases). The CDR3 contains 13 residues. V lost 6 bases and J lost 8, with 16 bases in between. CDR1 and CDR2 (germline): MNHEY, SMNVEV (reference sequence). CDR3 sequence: CASSSDRQTGYTF. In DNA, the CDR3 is TGTGCCAGCAGCTCGGACAGACAGACGGGCTACACCTTC.

The CDR3 coding sequence is TGTGCCAGCAGCTTCGGACAGAGCACAGATACGCAGTATTTT. Protein sequence: CASSFGQSTDTQYF. V gene TRBV7-2 combines with J gene TRBJ2-3; D is possibly TRBD1 (6 bases). The CDR3 is 14 amino acids. Germline values: CDR1 SGHTA, CDR2 FQGNSA. The V gene lost 3 bases and the J gene lost 0 bases, with 7 bases spanning the gap.

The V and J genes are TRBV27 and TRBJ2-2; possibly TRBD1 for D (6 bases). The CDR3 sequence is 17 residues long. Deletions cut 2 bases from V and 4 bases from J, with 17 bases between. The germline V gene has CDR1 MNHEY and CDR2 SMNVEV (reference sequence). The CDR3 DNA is TGTGCCAGCAGTTTAGAAGGGGACACACGTCTCACCGGGGAGCTGTTTTTT. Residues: CASSLEGDTRLTGELFF.

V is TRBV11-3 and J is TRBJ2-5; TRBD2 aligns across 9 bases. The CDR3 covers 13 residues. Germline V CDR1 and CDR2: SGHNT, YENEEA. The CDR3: CASASSGKETQYF. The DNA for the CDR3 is TGTGCAAGTGCCTCTAGCGGGAAAGAGACCCAGTACTTC.

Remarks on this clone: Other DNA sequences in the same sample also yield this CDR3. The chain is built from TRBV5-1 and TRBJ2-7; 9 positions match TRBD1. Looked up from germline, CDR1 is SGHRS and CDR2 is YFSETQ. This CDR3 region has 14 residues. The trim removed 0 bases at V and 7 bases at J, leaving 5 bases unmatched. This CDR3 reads CASSLGTGVGEQYF. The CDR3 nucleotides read TGCGCCAGCAGCTTGGGGACAGGGGTCGGGGAGCAGTACTTC.

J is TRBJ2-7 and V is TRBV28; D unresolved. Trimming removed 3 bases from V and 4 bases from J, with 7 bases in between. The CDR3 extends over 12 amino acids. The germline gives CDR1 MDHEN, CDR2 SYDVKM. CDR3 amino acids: CASSLYGYEQYF. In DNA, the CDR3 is TGTGCCAGCAGTTTGTACGGTTACGAGCAGTACTTC.

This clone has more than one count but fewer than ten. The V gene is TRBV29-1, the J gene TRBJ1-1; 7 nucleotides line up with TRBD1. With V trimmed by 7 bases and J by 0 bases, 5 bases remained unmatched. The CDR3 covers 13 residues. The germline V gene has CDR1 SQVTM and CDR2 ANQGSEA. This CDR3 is CSALTGLNTEAFF. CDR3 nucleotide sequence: TGCAGCGCCCTGACAGGGTTGAACACTGAAGCTTTCTTT. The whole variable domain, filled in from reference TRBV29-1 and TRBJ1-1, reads SAVISQKPSRDICQRGTSLTIQCQVDSQVTMMFWYRQQPGQSLTLIATANQGSEATYESGFVIDKFPISRPNLTFSTLTVSNMSPEDSSIYLCSALTGLNTEAFFGQGTRLTVV.

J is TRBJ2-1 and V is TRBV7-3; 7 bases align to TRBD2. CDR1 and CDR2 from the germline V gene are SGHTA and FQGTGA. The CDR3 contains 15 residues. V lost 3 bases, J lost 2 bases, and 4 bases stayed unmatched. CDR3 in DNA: TGTGCCAGCAGCTTGGTGGGAGGGCCCTACAATGAGCAGTTCTTC. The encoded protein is CASSLVGGPYNEQFF. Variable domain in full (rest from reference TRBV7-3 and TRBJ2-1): GAGVSQTPSNKVTEKGKYVELRCDPISGHTALYWYRQSLGQGPEFLIYFQGTGAADDSGLPNDRFFAVRPEGSVSTLKIQRTERGDSAVYLCASSLVGGPYNEQFFGPGTRLTVL.

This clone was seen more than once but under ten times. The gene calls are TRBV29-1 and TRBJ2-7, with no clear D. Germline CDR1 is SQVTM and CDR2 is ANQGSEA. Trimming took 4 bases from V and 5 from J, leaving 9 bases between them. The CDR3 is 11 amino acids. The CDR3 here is CSVVIGNEQYF. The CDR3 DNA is TGCAGCGTTGTAATAGGGAACGAGCAGTACTTC.

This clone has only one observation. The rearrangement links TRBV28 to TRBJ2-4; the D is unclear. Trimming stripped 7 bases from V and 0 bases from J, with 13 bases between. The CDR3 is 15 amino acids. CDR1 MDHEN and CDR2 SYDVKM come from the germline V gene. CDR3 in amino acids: CASIPGGSAKNIQYF. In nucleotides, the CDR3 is TGTGCCAGCATCCCCGGTGGGTCAGCCAAAAACATTCAGTACTTC.

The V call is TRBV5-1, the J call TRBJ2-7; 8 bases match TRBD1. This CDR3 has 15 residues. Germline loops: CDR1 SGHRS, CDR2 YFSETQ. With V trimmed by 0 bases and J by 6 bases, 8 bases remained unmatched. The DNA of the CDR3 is TGCGCCAGCAGCTTGGTCGGACAGGGTGTGGGCGAGCAGTACTTC. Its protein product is CASSLVGQGVGEQYF.

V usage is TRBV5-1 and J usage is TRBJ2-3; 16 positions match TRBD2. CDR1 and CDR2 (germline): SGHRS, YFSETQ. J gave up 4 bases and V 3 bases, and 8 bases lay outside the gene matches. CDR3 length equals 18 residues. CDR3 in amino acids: CASSSGLAGGPGADTQYF. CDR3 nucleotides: TGCGCCAGCAGCTCGGGACTAGCGGGAGGGCCGGGTGCAGATACGCAGTATTTT.

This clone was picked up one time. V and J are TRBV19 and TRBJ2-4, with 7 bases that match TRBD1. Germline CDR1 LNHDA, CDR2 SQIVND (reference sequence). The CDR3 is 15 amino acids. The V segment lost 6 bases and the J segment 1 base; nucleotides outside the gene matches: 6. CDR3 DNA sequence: TGTGCCAGTAGAAGTCAGGGGGTGGCCAAAAACATTCAGTACTTC. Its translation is CASRSQGVAKNIQYF. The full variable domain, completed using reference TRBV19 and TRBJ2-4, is DGGITQSPKYLFRKEGQNVTLSCEQNLNHDAMYWYRQDPGQGLRLIYYSQIVNDFQKGDIAEGYSVSREKKESFPLTVTSAQKNPTAFYLCASRSQGVAKNIQYFGAGTRLSVL.